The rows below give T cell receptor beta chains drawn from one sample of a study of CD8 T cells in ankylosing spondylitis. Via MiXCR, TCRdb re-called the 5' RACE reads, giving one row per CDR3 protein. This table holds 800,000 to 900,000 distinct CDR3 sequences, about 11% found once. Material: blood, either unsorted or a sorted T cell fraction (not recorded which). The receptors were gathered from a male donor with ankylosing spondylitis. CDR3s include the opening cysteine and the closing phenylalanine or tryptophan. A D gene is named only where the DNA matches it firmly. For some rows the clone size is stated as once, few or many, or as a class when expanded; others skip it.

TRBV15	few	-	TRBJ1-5	TGTGCCACCAGCAGCAGAGACCAGCCCCAGCATTTT	CATSSRDQPQHF
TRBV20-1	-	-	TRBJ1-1	TGCAGTGCTAGTGACACGATGCTGGACACTGAAGCTTTCTTT	CSASDTMLDTEAFF
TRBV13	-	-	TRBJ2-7	TGTGCCAGCAGCTCCCCCCCCGGAAACTACGAGCAGTACTTC	CASSSPPGNYEQYF
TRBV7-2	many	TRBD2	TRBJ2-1	TGTGCCAGCAGCCCTAGCGGGAGGGCCTCCTACAATGAGCAGTTCTTC	CASSPSGRASYNEQFF
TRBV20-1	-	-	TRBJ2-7	TGCAGTGTTTCAGGGTATCGGGACTACGAGCAGTACTTC	CSVSGYRDYEQYF
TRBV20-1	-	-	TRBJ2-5	TGCAGTGCTAGTATCGGGGCGTTACAAGAGACCCAGTACTTC	CSASIGALQETQYF
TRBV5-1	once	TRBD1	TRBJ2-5	TGCGCCAGCAGCTTCATGACAGGGGGTTTACAAGAGACCCAGTACTTC	CASSFMTGGLQETQYF
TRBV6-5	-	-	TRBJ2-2	TGTGCCAGCAGTTACGACACCCCCAACTACACCGGGGAGCTGTTTTTT	CASSYDTPNYTGELFF
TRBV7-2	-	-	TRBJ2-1	TGTGCCAGCAGCTCTAGGGGGATCTCCTACAATGAGCAGTTCTTC	CASSSRGISYNEQFF
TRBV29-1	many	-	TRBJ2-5	TGCAGCGTTGGTATTCAGGAAGAGACCCAGTACTTC	CSVGIQEETQYF
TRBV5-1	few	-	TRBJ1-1	TGCGCCAGCAGCTTATCAGGGTTTAACACTGAAGCTTTCTTT	CASSLSGFNTEAFF
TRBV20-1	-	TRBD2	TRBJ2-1	TGCAGTGCACTCTCCGGGACTAGCGGGGGAGTTTACAATGAGCAGTTCTTC	CSALSGTSGGVYNEQFF
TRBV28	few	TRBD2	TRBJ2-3	TGTGCCAGCTCGATACTAGCGGACACAGATACGCAGTATTTT	CASSILADTDTQYF
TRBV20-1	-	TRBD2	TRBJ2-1	TGCAGTGCCAGGGTGGGGCTAGCGGGCCTCTACAATGAGCAGTTCTTC	CSARVGLAGLYNEQFF
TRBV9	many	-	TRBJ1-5	TGTGCCAGCAGCGTGGAGGGTTGGAATCAGCCCCAGCATTTT	CASSVEGWNQPQHF
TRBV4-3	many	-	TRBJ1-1	TGCGCCAGCAGCCAAGATACGGGGTTGGACACTGAAGCTTTCTTT	CASSQDTGLDTEAFF
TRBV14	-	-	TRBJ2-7	TGTGCCAGCAGCCGACAACGCCTTTCCGAGCAGTACTTC	CASSRQRLSEQYF
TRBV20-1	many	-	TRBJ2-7	TGCAGTGCTAGATCTGGGCATAACTACGAGCAGTACTTC	CSARSGHNYEQYF